Listed below are T cell receptor beta chains from one sample, sequenced in a study of blood T cell repertoires in COVID-19. Sequencing used immunoSEQ multiplex PCR; TCRdb keeps in-frame clones, though not all of them. The sample carries 150,000 or so clones, roughly 80% recorded once. The specimen was PBMCs or T cells enriched from blood (not recorded which). All receptors come from a middle-aged man who had recovered from COVID-19. CDR3s include the opening cysteine and the closing phenylalanine or tryptophan. The order of the fields is CDR3 protein, CDR3 length, J gene, V gene.

CDR3: CASSMTALRDEQYF; length: 14; J: TRBJ2-7; V: TRBV19
CDR3: CASSLPGLAGPETQYF; length: 16; J: TRBJ2-5; V: TRBV19
CDR3: CASVGQGNLITGNTIYF; length: 17; J: TRBJ1-3; V: TRBV10-2
CDR3: CASSLRGVGEQYF; length: 13; J: TRBJ2-7; V: TRBV12-3/TRBV12-4
CDR3: CASQGDTDTQYF; length: 12; J: TRBJ2-3; V: TRBV7-8
CDR3: CASRRGLGSNQPQHF; length: 15; J: TRBJ1-5; V: TRBV2
CDR3: CASSRGSYEQYF; length: 12; J: TRBJ2-7; V: TRBV2
CDR3: CASSAGGNYGYTF; length: 13; J: TRBJ1-2; V: TRBV28
CDR3: CASSLASGSVEQYF; length: 14; J: TRBJ2-7; V: TRBV7-8
CDR3: CASSYSDSSSSPLHF; length: 15; J: TRBJ1-6; V: TRBV6-5
CDR3: CASSQVTPVYSGANVLTF; length: 18; J: TRBJ2-6; V: TRBV3-1/TRBV3-2
CDR3: CASSLSPGTMGYTF; length: 14; J: TRBJ1-2; V: TRBV7-3
CDR3: CASSLGDLDTQYF; length: 13; J: TRBJ2-3; V: TRBV7-2
CDR3: CASSFPGTNTEAFF; length: 14; J: TRBJ1-1; V: TRBV28
CDR3: CASAREFSAYNEQFF; length: 15; J: TRBJ2-1; V: TRBV5-1
CDR3: CASSLVSGPDQPQHF; length: 15; J: TRBJ1-5; V: TRBV5-1
CDR3: CASRPGLYSNQPQHF; length: 15; J: TRBJ1-5; V: TRBV27
CDR3: CASSDGYMNTEAFF; length: 14; J: TRBJ1-1; V: TRBV25-1
CDR3: CASSIDRQGEKLFF; length: 14; J: TRBJ1-4; V: TRBV19
CDR3: CASSPTGGASDTQYF; length: 15; J: TRBJ2-3; V: TRBV5-4
CDR3: CASSQTGGAGEKLFF; length: 15; J: TRBJ1-4; V: TRBV6-5
CDR3: CASSRERGSSTDTQYF; length: 16; J: TRBJ2-3; V: TRBV2
CDR3: CASSPFEAQYF; length: 11; J: TRBJ2-3; V: TRBV2
CDR3: CASSPGTTYYEQYF; length: 14; J: TRBJ2-7; V: TRBV28
CDR3: CASSIWVDRDSNQPQHF; length: 17; J: TRBJ1-5; V: TRBV28
CDR3: CASSLDRLNIQYF; length: 13; J: TRBJ2-4; V: TRBV11-2
CDR3: CASGNRLRGYGYTF; length: 14; J: TRBJ1-2; V: TRBV25-1
CDR3: CASSIDVVAGTSGARYNEQFF; length: 21; J: TRBJ2-1; V: TRBV19
CDR3: CASSSAGPGDQPQHF; length: 15; J: TRBJ1-5; V: TRBV7-9
CDR3: CASSFRLSGRGDEQYF; length: 16; J: TRBJ2-7; V: TRBV7-3
CDR3: CASSQTYMNTEAFF; length: 14; J: TRBJ1-1; V: TRBV28
CDR3: CASSLDSPNTEAFF; length: 14; J: TRBJ1-1; V: TRBV28
CDR3: CASSGWTSGDTQYF; length: 14; J: TRBJ2-3; V: TRBV9
CDR3: CASSLQGAGNTEAFF; length: 15; J: TRBJ1-1; V: TRBV7-3
CDR3: CSGYNVYTEAFF; length: 12; J: TRBJ1-1; V: TRBV29-1
CDR3: CASSQGSLGRLLAGKSTDTQYF; length: 22; J: TRBJ2-3; V: TRBV4-1
CDR3: CASSRGQGTYEQYF; length: 14; J: TRBJ2-7; V: TRBV28
CDR3: CATSRDPSGGASQYF; length: 15; J: TRBJ2-3; V: TRBV15
CDR3: CAISEDLWQKNEKLFF; length: 16; J: TRBJ1-4; V: TRBV10-3
CDR3: CASSAEGNQPQHF; length: 13; J: TRBJ1-5; V: TRBV2
CDR3: CASSILQGEDTQYF; length: 14; J: TRBJ2-3; V: TRBV7-8
CDR3: CASSLIENTEAFF; length: 13; J: TRBJ1-1; V: TRBV7-8
CDR3: CASRDSQNSPLHF; length: 13; J: TRBJ1-6; V: TRBV19
CDR3: CASSQLGGGEKLFF; length: 14; J: TRBJ1-4; V: TRBV27
CDR3: CASSSGVHSYEQYF; length: 14; J: TRBJ2-7; V: TRBV7-3
CDR3: CASSPSGGAGTDTQYF; length: 16; J: TRBJ2-3; V: TRBV5-4
CDR3: CASSPGDRGSETQYF; length: 15; J: TRBJ2-5; V: TRBV19
CDR3: CASSHGSGTYEQYF; length: 14; J: TRBJ2-7; V: TRBV7-8
CDR3: CASSRQGAGGYNSPLHF; length: 17; J: TRBJ1-6; V: TRBV13
CDR3: CASSEVAGGPDTQYF; length: 15; J: TRBJ2-3; V: TRBV6-1
CDR3: CASSESVAGGVHEQYF; length: 16; J: TRBJ2-7; V: TRBV9